These T cell receptor beta chains were read from a single sample in a study of vaccination effects on CD4 cells after COVID-19. The table came from immunoSEQ multiplex PCR; TCRdb's copy has only in-frame clones and leaves some out. Of 14,000 or so clones listed, about three quarters are singletons. The antigens of these receptors remain unknown. Specimen: CD4+ T cells from PBMCs cultured with HCoV-NL63 spike peptides, collected after COVID-19 vaccination. The receptor source for this set is a human donor who had a prior SARS-CoV-2 infection. Both conserved end residues are part of each CDR3. The order of the fields is clone size, CDR3 length, D gene, J gene, V gene, CDR3 DNA, CDR3 protein. The D gene is left open where the match is weak. Clone size is stated in some rows and not others, as once, few, many or a class when expanded.

NA,19,TRBD1,TRBJ1-5,TRBV7-4,TGTGCCAGCAGCTTAGTTGGTAGGGACAGGGTGTTGAGCAATCAGCCCCAGCATTTT,CASSLVGRDRVLSNQPQHF
NA,15,TRBD1,TRBJ2-3,TRBV24-1,TGTGCCACCAGTGATCCGGGACAGACTTTCGATACGCAGTATTTT,CATSDPGQTFDTQYF
NA,16,TRBD2,TRBJ2-7,TRBV4-2,TGTGCCAGCCTACCGGGACTAGCGGGGGATTACTACGAGCAGTACTTC,CASLPGLAGDYYEQYF
NA,15,NA,TRBJ1-1,TRBV7-9,TGTGCCAGCAGCCCACTGGGGGGGGGAAACACTGAAGCTTTCTTT,CASSPLGGGNTEAFF
once,17,NA,TRBJ1-4,TRBV4-1,TGCGCCAGCAGCCAAGTATCACAGGGACGAACTGAAGAAAAACTGTTTTTT,CASSQVSQGRTEEKLFF
NA,13,NA,TRBJ1-3,TRBV30,TGTGCCTGGAGTAGAGGGACTGGAAACACCATATATTTT,CAWSRGTGNTIYF
NA,14,NA,TRBJ2-3,TRBV5-1,TGCGCCAGCAAAGCCTGGGGAGATAAAGATACGCAGTATTTT,CASKAWGDKDTQYF
NA,15,TRBD1,TRBJ2-1,TRBV2,TGTGCCAGCAGTGATCGGTCGACTGGGACAGGTGAGCAGTTCTTC,CASSDRSTGTGEQFF
once,19,TRBD2,TRBJ2-3,TRBV4-1,TGCGCCAGCAGCCAAGAAGGCCTAGCGGGGTTCTGGGGGACAGATACGCAGTATTTT,CASSQEGLAGFWGTDTQYF
NA,16,TRBD1,TRBJ2-3,TRBV9,TGTGCCAGCAGCGCCGTCAATACAGGGGCCACAGATACGCAGTATTTT,CASSAVNTGATDTQYF
NA,16,NA,TRBJ2-2,TRBV19,TGTGCCAGTAGCATCGGACACACGATAGACACCGGGGAGCTGTTTTTT,CASSIGHTIDTGELFF
NA,11,NA,TRBJ1-2,TRBV20-1,TGCAGTGCTGATATGGGGTATGGCTACACCTTC,CSADMGYGYTF
NA,12,NA,TRBJ2-5,TRBV12-3/TRBV12-4,TGTGCCAGCGGGCAGGGCCAAGAGACCCAGTACTTC,CASGQGQETQYF
NA,15,TRBD1,TRBJ2-2,TRBV3-1/TRBV3-2,TGTGCCAGCAGCCCACCGGGACAGGGGGCCGGGGAGCTGTTTTTT,CASSPPGQGAGELFF
NA,13,TRBD1,TRBJ1-3,TRBV29-1,TGCAGCGCCCTCGACAGGGGGCAAAGGACCATATATTTT,CSALDRGQRTIYF
NA,14,NA,TRBJ1-5,TRBV30,TGTGCCTGGTCTCTGTATGCGCTGGGTCAGCCCCAGCATTTT,CAWSLYALGQPQHF
NA,18,TRBD2,TRBJ2-5,TRBV11-2,TGTGCCAGCAGCCGGACAAGGGTTCTACTAGCGGGGGAAGAGACCCAGTACTTC,CASSRTRVLLAGEETQYF
NA,15,TRBD1,TRBJ1-1,TRBV9,TGTGCCAGCAGCCCGAGCAGGGGGCGAAACACTGAAGCTTTCTTT,CASSPSRGRNTEAFF
NA,14,NA,TRBJ2-7,TRBV19,TGTGCCAGTAGTACTACGGGATCCTACTACGAGCAGTACTTC,CASSTTGSYYEQYF
NA,16,TRBD1,TRBJ1-1,TRBV7-6,TGTGCCAGCAGCCCATCTGTGGGACAGCTAAACACTGAAGCTTTCTTT,CASSPSVGQLNTEAFF
NA,18,NA,TRBJ2-1,TRBV5-1,TGCGCCAGCAGCTTGGCGGCGGTCGGGACCAGCTCCTACAATGAGCAGTTCTTC,CASSLAAVGTSSYNEQFF
NA,15,TRBD2,TRBJ2-1,TRBV7-2,TGTGCCAGCAGCTTAGTCGCTAGCGGGTTTAATGAGCAGTTCTTC,CASSLVASGFNEQFF
NA,15,NA,TRBJ1-5,TRBV4-1,TGCGCCAGCAGCCAAGATTGGGGGGGGAGACAGCCCCAGCATTTT,CASSQDWGGRQPQHF
NA,14,NA,TRBJ1-4,TRBV27,TGTGCCAGCACCGTAGGGGTGGCCCGTGAAAAACTGTTTTTT,CASTVGVAREKLFF
NA,17,NA,TRBJ1-5,TRBV6-1,TGTGCCAGCAGTGAAGCTGCCGGGGGTGGGGGCAATCAGCCCCAGCATTTT,CASSEAAGGGGNQPQHF
few,18,NA,TRBJ2-6,TRBV18,TGTGCCAGCTCACCCAGGCCCTCGTCAATCTCTGGGGCCAACGTCCTGACTTTC,CASSPRPSSISGANVLTF
NA,16,NA,TRBJ2-3,TRBV5-1,TGCGCCAGCAGCTTTCTCGTAGTAACTAGCACAGATACGCAGTATTTT,CASSFLVVTSTDTQYF
NA,18,NA,TRBJ1-6,TRBV19,TGTGCCAGTAAACTCAGACCCGGACAGCCCGCCGATAATTCACCCCTCCACTTT,CASKLRPGQPADNSPLHF
NA,12,NA,TRBJ1-2,TRBV25-1,TGTGCCAGCAGTGCAGTTAACTATGGCTACACCTTC,CASSAVNYGYTF
NA,15,TRBD2,TRBJ2-1,TRBV5-4,TGTGCCAGCAGGGGCCGGGGACTAGCTAACAATGAGCAGTTCTTC,CASRGRGLANNEQFF
NA,14,NA,TRBJ2-6,TRBV30,TGTGCCTGGTGGGAGGTGAGACCCCGAGCCGTCCTGACTTTC,CAWWEVRPRAVLTF
few,14,NA,TRBJ2-2,TRBV5-4,TGTGCCAGCAGCTTGGGACGGCTAAGCGGGGAGCTGTTTTTT,CASSLGRLSGELFF
NA,13,NA,TRBJ1-4,TRBV5-1,TGCGCCAGCACTAGGGATGCAGGGGAAAAACTGTTTTTT,CASTRDAGEKLFF
NA,13,NA,TRBJ2-7,TRBV5-1,TGCGCCAGCAGCTTGGTCCCGATCTACGAGCAGTACTTC,CASSLVPIYEQYF
NA,15,NA,TRBJ1-1,TRBV10-3,TGTGCCATCAGACCTACCCTTGACGGGAACACTGAAGCTTTCTTT,CAIRPTLDGNTEAFF
once,13,NA,TRBJ2-2,TRBV6-2/TRBV6-3,TGTGCCAGCAGTTACTGGGGGAGAGGGGAGCTGTTTTTT,CASSYWGRGELFF
few,15,TRBD2,TRBJ2-1,TRBV10-3,TGTGCCATCAGTGGGATAGCGGGAGGGTTCCATGAGCAGTTCTTC,CAISGIAGGFHEQFF
NA,17,NA,TRBJ2-5,TRBV15,TGTGCCACCAGCGGGGCGCTGTATAACCGACCACAAGAGACCCAGTACTTC,CATSGALYNRPQETQYF